In this sample, the clone carrying this TCR beta chain turned up a few times. The draw of peripheral blood yielded ten milliliters from each donor. CDR3 size: 15 residues. V was trimmed by 5 bases and J by 1 base, leaving 9 bases between them. Germline V gene lookup returns CDR1 MNHEY and CDR2 SVGAGI. A second PCR, run for about 7 to 11 cycles, used a sample-barcoded 5' primer plus a J-beta primer mix. Each CDR3 protein is one row after TCRdb ran MiXCR on the 5' RACE reads. In the table there are hundreds of thousands of distinct CDR3 sequences, roughly 60% of which are singletons. These data come from a study of blood T cells in healthy people across ages.

This sequence was found in a man aged 25-45 years in good health. Input material: blood. J is TRBJ2-6 and V is TRBV6-5; TRBD1 might be the D (6 bases). CDR3 in amino acids: CASSNTGSGANVLTF. The CDR3 nucleotides are TGTGCCAGCAGTAATACAGGGTCTGGGGCCAACGTCCTGACTTTC.